Shown below are 17 T cell receptor beta chains from a single sample sequenced in a study of blood T cell repertoires in COVID-19. Produced via immunoSEQ multiplex PCR; TCRdb's table is partial and in-frame only. Of 200,000 to 300,000 clones listed, under 90% are singletons. The specimen was PBMCs or T cells enriched from blood (not recorded which). The receptors stem from a woman aged 30 to 39 with acute COVID-19.

This chain joins TRBV9 and TRBJ1-3; D remains ambiguous. This CDR3 has 11 amino acids. Trimming took 4 bases from V and 4 from J, leaving 3 bases between them. CDR1 is SGDLS, CDR2 YYNGEE, per germline. The CDR3 bases are TGTGCCAGCAGCCAAGGAAACACCATATATTTT. Its translation is CASSQGNTIYF.

This chain joins TRBV19 and TRBJ2-1; TRBD2 matches 13 bases. The CDR3 has 16 residues. Germline-derived CDR1 and CDR2 are LNHDA and SQIVND (reference sequence). V dropped 6 bases and J dropped 9; count of bases not matched to a gene: 11. CDR3 DNA sequence: TGTGCCAGTAGGCCGGAACTAGCGGGGGGGCCCATTGAGCAGTTCTTC. This sequence encodes CASRPELAGGPIEQFF.

V and J are TRBV7-2 and TRBJ1-1, with D perhaps TRBD1 (5 bases). This CDR3 has 15 residues. Trimming left V 1 base short and J 2 bases short, with 11 bases between. Germline V gene sequence: CDR1 SGHTA, CDR2 FQGNSA. The CDR3 loop is CASSLDGAGNTEAFF. The CDR3 region has the DNA TGTGCCAGCAGCTTAGATGGGGCGGGAAACACTGAAGCTTTCTTT.

This chain uses TRBV7-9 with TRBJ1-5; 11 bases line up with TRBD1. Trimming cost V 5 bases and J 6 bases; bases outside gene matches: 12. The length of the CDR3 is 17 residues. CDR1 SEHNR and CDR2 FQNEAQ come from the germline V gene (reference sequence). The CDR3 sequence: CASSTDRGQGAVQPQHF. Written as DNA, the CDR3 is TGTGCCAGCAGCACAGACCGTGGACAGGGGGCAGTTCAGCCCCAGCATTTT.

CDR3: CASISRDRANTGELFF. The CDR3 DNA reads as TGTGCCAGTATCTCAAGGGACAGAGCGAACACCGGGGAGCTGTTTTTT. The V call is TRBV19, the J call TRBJ2-2, with TRBD1 matching 7 bases. Germline V gene data show CDR1 as LNHDA and CDR2 as SQIVND (reference sequence). This CDR3 contains 16 residues. V lost 7 bases to trimming and J lost 0 bases; unmatched junction nucleotides: 8.

The chain joins TRBV2 to TRBJ1-5; D is ambiguous. Between the trimmed V and J ends, which lost 7 bases and 3 bases, there was a span of 13 bases. CDR1 SNHLY and CDR2 FYNNEI come from the germline V gene. This CDR3 is 14 amino acids long. The CDR3 is CASKMEQNNQPQHF. CDR3 in DNA: TGTGCCAGCAAGATGGAACAGAACAATCAGCCCCAGCATTTT.

V is TRBV7-2 and J is TRBJ1-1; no clear D gene. V lost 1 base and J 6 bases, leaving 12 bases between the germline ends. This CDR3 is 14 amino acids long. Looked up from germline, CDR1 is SGHTA and CDR2 is FQGNSA. The CDR3 spells CASSLDRVGAEAFF. CDR3 coding DNA: TGTGCCAGCAGCTTAGATAGGGTCGGGGCTGAAGCTTTCTTT.

The chain couples TRBV7-6 to TRBJ1-4; the D is unclear. The CDR3 spans 16 residues. Germline values: CDR1 SGHVS, CDR2 FNYEAQ. Trimming took 2 bases from V and 0 from J, leaving 10 bases between them. The CDR3 DNA sequence: TGTGCCAGCAGCTTATGGGCAGAGACAACTAATGAAAAACTGTTTTTT. It codes for CASSLWAETTNEKLFF.

CDR3 in DNA: TGTGCCAGCAGCTTGGGAGGGTATAATGAAAAACTGTTTTTT. This codes for CASSLGGYNEKLFF. The V call is TRBV5-6, the J call TRBJ1-4; no clear D gene. V lost 0 bases and J lost 4, with 7 bases in between. CDR3 size: 14 residues. Germline assignment: CDR1 SGHDT and CDR2 YYEEEE.

This clone was observed once. The rearrangement uses TRBV4-1 and TRBJ2-2; D possibly corresponds to TRBD2 (5 bases). Germline CDR1 and CDR2: MGHRA and YSYEKL. Trimming stripped 1 base from V and 6 bases from J, with 9 bases between. CDR3 length: 14 residues. The CDR3: CASSQVAAAGELFF. As DNA, the CDR3 is TGCGCCAGCAGCCAAGTTGCAGCGGCCGGGGAGCTGTTTTTT.

The rearrangement joins TRBV7-9 to TRBJ1-2; D might be TRBD1 (5 bases). The germline gives CDR1 SEHNR, CDR2 FQNEAQ (reference sequence). This CDR3 has 13 amino acids. Deletions cut 1 base from V and 5 bases from J, with 8 bases between. The CDR3 loop reads CASSLGQQYGYTF. The CDR3 DNA sequence: TGTGCCAGCAGCTTAGGACAGCAATATGGCTACACCTTC.

This chain joins TRBV19 and TRBJ2-1; TRBD2 aligns across 12 bases. Unmatched junction bases numbered 13, after V lost 6 bases and J lost 7 bases. The V gene's germline CDR1 is LNHDA and CDR2 SQIVND (reference sequence). This CDR3 has 17 residues. CDR3 region: CASSSGPLAGGRNEQFF. CDR3 bases: TGTGCCAGTAGCTCAGGGCCGCTAGCGGGGGGGCGAAATGAGCAGTTCTTC.

The sample holds one count of this clone. The chain has TRBV30 and TRBJ2-7, with 10 bases lining up with TRBD1. This CDR3 spans 15 amino acids. The V gene's germline CDR1 is GTSNPN and CDR2 SVGIG (reference sequence). V dropped 8 bases and J dropped 2; count of bases not matched to a gene: 12. The CDR3 DNA reads TGTGCCCGAACCGGGGGACAGGGGTTGGCCTACGAGCAGTACTTC. This gives the protein CARTGGQGLAYEQYF.

This clone was seen only once. This chain links TRBV5-6 with TRBJ2-2; D call uncertain. Germline V gives CDR1 SGHDT, CDR2 YYEEEE. This CDR3 spans 15 amino acids. The V end lost 4 bases, the J end lost 7 bases, and 17 bases lay between the germline ends. The CDR3 reads CASSARIQADGELFF. The DNA for the CDR3 is TGTGCCAGCAGCGCAAGGATTCAGGCCGACGGGGAGCTGTTTTTT.

The V gene is TRBV5-4, the J gene TRBJ1-4, with TRBD1 matching 10 bases. Trimming at V came to 0 bases and at J to 8 bases, leaving 4 bases not matched to a gene. CDR3 length: 15 residues. From germline, CDR1 is SGHNT and CDR2 YYREEE (reference sequence). The CDR3 nucleotides read TGTGCCAGCAGCTTGGGTGGGACAGGGGAAGAAAAACTGTTTTTT. It specifies CASSLGGTGEEKLFF.

V and J are TRBV4-3 and TRBJ1-2; 9 bases are shared with TRBD1. The CDR3 extends over 17 amino acids. Germline-derived CDR1 and CDR2 are LGHNA and YSLEER. The junction had 10 bases not matched to a gene; V was cut back by 4 bases and J by 1 base. The CDR3 nucleotides read TGCGCCAGCAGCCCTTGGGACAGGGAAAGTTTTAACTATGGCTACACCTTC. This gives the protein CASSPWDRESFNYGYTF.

The genes are TRBV4-2 and TRBJ1-1; D remains ambiguous. V lost 1 base and J 1 base, leaving 10 bases between the germline ends. CDR3 length: 15 residues. Germline V lookup: CDR1 LGHNA, CDR2 YNFKEQ. The CDR3 coding sequence is TGTGCCAGCAGCCAAGTGGCGGTGGCGAACACTGAAGCTTTCTTT. As protein: CASSQVAVANTEAFF.